Described below is a single T cell receptor (beta chain) sequence and its context. The data were obtained in a study of blood T cell repertoires in COVID-19. For the study at large: Acute and convalescent COVID-19 specimens originated in the United States, Italy and Spain.

As processed by the authors: For nucleated cells, counts were estimated from reference gene primer amplification. Sequencing was performed with immunoSEQ multiplex PCR; in TCRdb, only in-frame clones are kept and a portion is missing. Clone size and V and J calls were adopted from that table, with D and trimming inferred from the DNA. The sample yields around 300,000 clones, around 90% seen once. The CDR3 runs 17 residues. The ends were cut back, 4 bases at V and 1 base at J, with 17 bases in the middle. The V gene's germline CDR1 is SEHNR and CDR2 FQNEAQ (reference sequence). Cohort allocation depended upon clinical history that participants reported.

The chain employs TRBV7-9 and TRBJ1-5; a possible D gene is TRBD1 (5 bases). The clonotype originates from a woman aged 30 to 39 who had recovered from COVID-19. Sample: PBMCs or T cells enriched from blood (not recorded which). This CDR3 is CASSSLLGAGSNQPQHF. In DNA, the CDR3 is TGTGCCAGCAGCTCTCTCCTCGGGGCGGGGAGCAATCAGCCCCAGCATTTT.